Listed below are T cell receptor beta chains from one sample, sequenced in a study of T cells in localized non-small cell lung cancer. Sequencing used immunoSEQ multiplex PCR; TCRdb keeps in-frame clones, though not all of them. The sample gives some 3,900 clones, roughly 37% of which show up once; 6.2% is in the top ten. This material consisted of lung tumor tissue, taken before any cancer treatment. Receptors originate from a woman aged 35 to 70 with stage I lung adenocarcinoma. The CDR3 runs from the conserved cysteine through the conserved F or W. A D gene is named only where the DNA matches it firmly. Some rows have no size entry. The others give once, few or many, or a class for an expanded clone.

>TRBJ1-2|few|-|TRBV9
TGTGCCAGCAGCTCTGGGAGAGACTATGGCTACACCTTC
CASSSGRDYGYTF
>TRBJ2-7|few|TRBD1|TRBV2
TGTGCCAGCTTCCGACCGGGACAGGGGTCCTACGAGCAGTACTTC
CASFRPGQGSYEQYF
>TRBJ2-3|medium-sized|TRBD2|TRBV11-3
TGTGCCAGCAGCTTTCTAGCGGCCCCCACAGATACGCAGTATTTT
CASSFLAAPTDTQYF
>TRBJ2-7|few|TRBD1|TRBV10-3
TGTGCCACCCGGGACAGGAACTACGAGCAGTACTTC
CATRDRNYEQYF
>TRBJ2-1|-|-|TRBV30
TGTGCCTGGAGTGTCTGGAGCAATGAGCAGTTCTTC
CAWSVWSNEQFF
>TRBJ1-2|-|-|TRBV29-1
TGCAGCGTTGGAGTTGGCATTGCCACGGAAGGCTACACCTTC
CSVGVGIATEGYTF
>TRBJ1-1|few|-|TRBV18
TGTGCCAGCTCACGGGGGCAGGACACTGAAGCTTTCTTT
CASSRGQDTEAFF
>TRBJ1-2|few|TRBD1|TRBV11-3
TGTGCCAGCAGCCCGGGACAGGGGATGGGTAACTATGGCTACACCTTC
CASSPGQGMGNYGYTF
>TRBJ2-7|few|-|TRBV18
TGTGCCAGCTCACCGAGCGACGGCGGCGAGCAGTACTTC
CASSPSDGGEQYF
>TRBJ2-2|-|-|TRBV18
TGTGCCAGCTCACCGAAGAACACCGGGGAGCTGTTTTTT
CASSPKNTGELFF
>TRBJ1-3|-|-|TRBV19
TGTGCCAGTAGTATAGCGCTCTCTGGAAACACCATATATTTT
CASSIALSGNTIYF
>TRBJ2-7|few|TRBD2|TRBV11-3
TGTGCCAGCAGCTCTAGCGGGAGGGCAGACTACGAGCAGTACTTC
CASSSSGRADYEQYF
>TRBJ2-3|few|-|TRBV6-8
TGTGCCAGCAGTACCCAGGTGGTAGGAGATACGCAGTATTTT
CASSTQVVGDTQYF
>TRBJ2-7|-|TRBD1|TRBV19
TGTGCCAGTAGTATCTCGGACAGGGGCGGGCAGTACTTC
CASSISDRGGQYF
>TRBJ1-2|medium-sized|TRBD1|TRBV6-8
TGTGCCAGCAGTGAGGCGACAGGGGGCGCAGGAAGCTATGGCTACACCTTC
CASSEATGGAGSYGYTF
>TRBJ2-3|few|TRBD1|TRBV18
TGTGCCAGCTTACGGGACAGTAGCACAGATACGCAGTATTTT
CASLRDSSTDTQYF
>TRBJ1-2|-|-|TRBV30
TGTGCCTGGACGTTACCGAGATGGGACTATGGCTACACCTTC
CAWTLPRWDYGYTF
>TRBJ2-7|few|TRBD1|TRBV10-3
TGTGCCATCAGTGAGACAGGGGGCTTGAGCTACGAGCAGTACTTC
CAISETGGLSYEQYF
>TRBJ2-3|medium-sized|TRBD2|TRBV7-2
TGTGCCAGCAGCTTGAGGACTAGCGGAACCACAGATACGCAGTATTTT
CASSLRTSGTTDTQYF
>TRBJ1-2|few|-|TRBV19
TGTGCCAGTAAAAAAGGGGCAGGCGCTGACTTAAACTATGGCTACACCTTC
CASKKGAGADLNYGYTF
>TRBJ2-5|-|-|TRBV19
TGTGCCAGTTCATCGCAGGGGGGGGAGACCCAGTACTTC
CASSSQGGETQYF
>TRBJ2-2|-|-|TRBV19
TGTGCCAGTAGTCCACGAAGCTTAAACACCGGGGAGCTGTTTTTT
CASSPRSLNTGELFF
>TRBJ2-7|-|-|TRBV10-2
TGCGCCAGCAGTCCCTACAGGGAACCCTACGAGCAGTACTTC
CASSPYREPYEQYF
>TRBJ2-3|few|TRBD1|TRBV11-3
TGTGCCAGCAGCTTGGGACAGGGGACGGATACGCAGTATTTT
CASSLGQGTDTQYF
>TRBJ1-5|few|-|TRBV9
TGTGCCAGCGGGAGGGTGAAACAGCCCCAGCATTTT
CASGRVKQPQHF
>TRBJ2-2|-|TRBD2|TRBV29-1
TGCAGCGTTGAAGCTACTAGCGGGAGGACCGGGGAGCTGTTTTTT
CSVEATSGRTGELFF
>TRBJ2-1|-|TRBD2|TRBV14
TGTGCCAGCAGCCCTCTAGCGGGAGGGGACTTTGAGCAGTTCTTC
CASSPLAGGDFEQFF
>TRBJ1-1|medium-sized|-|TRBV6-8
TGTGCCAGCAGTGAGGAGGAAGGAGTCACTGAAGCTTTCTTT
CASSEEEGVTEAFF
>TRBJ2-3|few|-|TRBV6-8
TGTGCCAGCAGTCAAACAGGAGCCCCGTTCGGGACGCAGTATTTT
CASSQTGAPFGTQYF
>TRBJ2-1|-|-|TRBV28
TGTGCCAGCAGTAGGGCGGGCGCCGATGAGCAGTTCTTC
CASSRAGADEQFF
>TRBJ2-3|few|-|TRBV4-1
TGCGCCAGCAGCCAAGTCAGAGGCCGGCGGGAACCTGATACGCAGTATTTT
CASSQVRGRREPDTQYF
>TRBJ2-2|-|TRBD1|TRBV25-1
TGTGCCAGCAGCCGTGGGACAGGGGACACCGGGGAGCTGTTTTTT
CASSRGTGDTGELFF
>TRBJ1-2|medium-sized|TRBD1|TRBV6-8
TGTGCCAGCAGTTACTCCGGCCCGGGGACAGCAGCTAACTATGGCTACACCTTC
CASSYSGPGTAANYGYTF
>TRBJ1-2|medium-sized|-|TRBV6-8
TGTGCCAGCAGTTCAGGGTGGTATGGCTACACCTTC
CASSSGWYGYTF
>TRBJ1-5|-|-|TRBV6-8
TGTGCCAGCAGTGGGGATGTGGGGGGCAATCAGCCCCAGCATTTT
CASSGDVGGNQPQHF
>TRBJ1-2|-|-|TRBV14
TGTGCCAGCAGCCAAGATACAAAAAACTATGGCTACACCTTC
CASSQDTKNYGYTF
>TRBJ1-1|few|-|TRBV11-3
TGTGCCAGCAGCTTAAGGCGTGGGACGGTGAACACTGAAGCTTTCTTT
CASSLRRGTVNTEAFF
>TRBJ2-3|-|TRBD2|TRBV29-1
TGCAGCGTTGGGACTAGCGGGACAGATACGCAGTATTTT
CSVGTSGTDTQYF
>TRBJ2-1|-|-|TRBV28
TGTGCCAGCAGTCCCCCCCTAGGTTCTAATGAGCAGTTCTTC
CASSPPLGSNEQFF
>TRBJ2-1|few|-|TRBV6-8
TGTGCCAGCAGAACCACTAACTACTATACCAATGAGCAGTTCTTC
CASRTTNYYTNEQFF
>TRBJ2-5|-|-|TRBV30
TGTGCCTGGAGTGTCCCGGGACCGACACGGGAGACCCAGTACTTC
CAWSVPGPTRETQYF
>TRBJ2-3|once|-|TRBV15
TGTGCCACCAGCGATAGGATAACCACCTCGGTGGCAGATACGCAGTATTTT
CATSDRITTSVADTQYF
>TRBJ2-7|-|-|TRBV19
TGTGCCAGTAGCCCCGGCAGTGGGGGGCACGAGCAGTACTTC
CASSPGSGGHEQYF
>TRBJ1-5|medium-sized|-|TRBV9
TGTGCCAGCAGCACCGCCCAGACCAATCAGCCCCAGCATTTT
CASSTAQTNQPQHF
>TRBJ1-1|-|-|TRBV18
TGTGCCAGCTCACAACCCTCGACAAGGTTAAACACTGAAGCTTTCTTT
CASSQPSTRLNTEAFF
>TRBJ2-2|once|-|TRBV5-1
TGCGCCAGCAGCTTGGGGGATTTAAGGACCTCGAACACCGGGGAGCTGTTTTTT
CASSLGDLRTSNTGELFF
>TRBJ2-6|-|-|TRBV6-8
TGTGCCATACAGAAGACCTCTGGGGCCAACGTCCTGACTTTC
CAIQKTSGANVLTF
>TRBJ2-7|-|TRBD2|TRBV6-8
TGTGCCAGCAGTTACTCGAGCGGGAGGGCCGGGGACGAGCAGTACTTC
CASSYSSGRAGDEQYF